The 14 T cell receptor beta chains reported below all come from one sample, sequenced in a study of blood T cell repertoires in COVID-19. Sequencing was performed with immunoSEQ multiplex PCR; in TCRdb, only in-frame clones are kept and a portion is missing. This table holds 310,000 or so clones, roughly 86% found once. Sequencing was done on a sample of peripheral blood. The receptors were sampled from a man in his sixties or seventies with acute or convalescent COVID-19.

The chain has TRBV5-1 and TRBJ1-1; D gene uncertain. Trimming removed 3 bases at V and 3 bases at J, with 21 bases between. This CDR3 is 17 amino acids long. Germline-derived CDR1 and CDR2 are SGHRS and YFSETQ. CDR3 loop: CASSSDGEILRDTEAFF. The CDR3 DNA reads TGCGCCAGCAGCTCCGATGGGGAGATCCTCCGGGACACTGAAGCTTTCTTT.

The CDR3 spells CASSVGTGSNLGYTIYF. As DNA, the CDR3 is TGTGCCAGCAGCGTCGGGACAGGGTCTAACCTCGGGTACACCATATATTTT. The chain couples TRBV9 to TRBJ1-3; 9 positions agree with TRBD1. This CDR3 has 17 residues. Losses at the gene ends were 2 bases for V and 8 bases for J; bases not matched to a gene: 14. The germline gives CDR1 SGDLS, CDR2 YYNGEE.

As for this clone: This same CDR3 is encoded by further DNA sequences in the sample. The chain joins TRBV5-1 to TRBJ1-2; 7 bases line up with TRBD1. The CDR3 length is 12 residues. With V trimmed by 2 bases and J by 7 bases, 2 bases remained unmatched. Germline CDR1 reads SGHRS; CDR2 reads YFSETQ. The CDR3 loop is CASSLRGLGYTF. The CDR3 nucleotides read TGCGCCAGCAGCTTAAGGGGGCTTGGCTACACCTTC.

The chain recombines TRBV5-6 with TRBJ2-1, with a tentative D call TRBD2 (6 bases). From germline, CDR1 is SGHDT and CDR2 YYEEEE. This CDR3 has 13 amino acids. The V end was cut by 7 bases, the J end by 7 bases, with 15 bases between. DNA of the CDR3: TGTGCCAGCTATACGGGGGTAAGAAATGAGCAGTTCTTC. Its translation: CASYTGVRNEQFF.

This chain connects TRBV28 to TRBJ1-4; 7 bases agree with TRBD1. CDR1 and CDR2 from the germline V gene are MDHEN and SYDVKM. The junction had 6 bases not matched to a gene; V was cut back by 4 bases and J by 7 bases. The CDR3 consists of 14 residues. CDR3 DNA: TGTGCCAGCAGTTCGGGACAGTTAGTTGAAAAACTGTTTTTT. Its protein product is CASSSGQLVEKLFF.

In its sample, this clone was seen once. The chain has TRBV4-2 and TRBJ2-1, with D hard to call. The CDR3 covers 15 residues. Trimming took off 0 bases at V and 2 bases at J, with 8 bases between the two ends. Germline-derived CDR1 and CDR2 are LGHNA and YNFKEQ. The CDR3 is CASSQDLEAYNEQFF. For the CDR3, the DNA is TGTGCCAGCAGCCAAGACCTCGAGGCCTACAATGAGCAGTTCTTC.

This clone turned up a few times. This CDR3 is CASSLPPQGRNQPQHF. CDR3 DNA sequence: TGTGCCAGCAGCTTGCCGCCACAGGGACGCAATCAGCCCCAGCATTTT. This chain joins TRBV5-5 and TRBJ1-5; TRBD1 might be the D (6 bases). The CDR3 is 16 amino acids. In germline, CDR1 is SGHKS, CDR2 YYEKEE (reference sequence). Trimming removed 1 base from V and 2 bases from J, with 13 bases in between.

The chain is built from TRBV5-8 and TRBJ1-4, with 7 nucleotides matching TRBD1. Germline CDR1 is SGHTS and CDR2 is YDEGEE. Germline trimming cut 2 bases from V and 8 bases from J; bases unmatched to any gene: 12. CDR3 length equals 16 residues. The CDR3 region is CASSFHLRQGGEKLFF. The CDR3 bases are TGTGCCAGCAGCTTCCACTTAAGACAGGGAGGCGAAAAACTGTTTTTT. Full variable domain (missing parts from reference TRBV5-8 and TRBJ1-4): EAGVTQSPTHLIKTRGQQATLRCSPISGHTSVYWYQQALGLGLQFLLWYDEGEERNRGNFPPRFSGRQFPNYSSELNVNALELEDSALYLCASSFHLRQGGEKLFFGSGTQLSVL.

This chain links TRBV19 with TRBJ1-6; D uncertain. Trimming removed 1 base at V and 8 bases at J, with 12 bases between. The CDR3 consists of 15 residues. Germline V lookup: CDR1 LNHDA, CDR2 SQIVND (reference sequence). Here the CDR3 reads CASSIVGGSYSPLHF. The CDR3 DNA is TGTGCCAGTAGTATAGTCGGCGGCAGTTATTCACCCCTCCACTTT.

The V call is TRBV7-2, the J call TRBJ1-2, with TRBD1 matching over 10 bases. The germline gives CDR1 SGHTA, CDR2 FQGNSA. With 4 bases clipped from V and 4 bases from J, the junction kept 3 bases outside the gene matches. The CDR3 runs to 14 residues. CDR3: CASSSRQGAYGYTF. DNA of the CDR3: TGTGCCAGCAGCTCCCGACAGGGGGCCTATGGCTACACCTTC.

The chain uses TRBV12-3 or TRBV12-4 and TRBJ1-4; the D is unclear. This CDR3 has 13 amino acids. V was shortened by 2 bases and J by 10 bases, with 11 bases between the two germline ends. CDR3 in amino acids: CASSLRESGKLFF. CDR3 coding DNA: TGTGCCAGCAGTTTAAGGGAGAGCGGAAAACTGTTTTTT.

The rearrangement uses TRBV6-5 and TRBJ2-2, with 9 bases matching TRBD2. This CDR3 comprises 14 residues. With V trimmed by 8 bases and J by 10 bases, 11 bases remained unmatched. Germline CDR1 is MNHEY and CDR2 is SVGAGI. CDR3 protein: CASGGSGRPLELFF. CDR3 nucleotide sequence: TGTGCCAGCGGAGGGAGCGGGAGGCCTCTGGAGCTGTTTTTT.

The chain employs TRBV7-2 and TRBJ2-5, with 13 nucleotides matching TRBD2. Trimming took 5 bases from V and 0 from J; bases not matched to a gene: 3. CDR1 is SGHTA, CDR2 FQGNSA, per germline. The CDR3 runs 16 residues. CDR3 sequence (DNA): TGTGCCAGCAGCGTGACTAGCGGGGGGTACCAAGAGACCCAGTACTTC. It yields the protein CASSVTSGGYQETQYF. The full variable domain, rest sourced from reference TRBV7-2 and TRBJ2-5, is GAGVSQSPSNKVTEKGKDVELRCDPISGHTALYWYRQSLGQGLEFLIYFQGNSAPDKSGLPSDRFSAERTGGSVSTLTIQRTQQEDSAVYLCASSVTSGGYQETQYFGPGTRLLVL.

The chain carries TRBV4-3 and TRBJ1-2; no clear D. V lost 0 bases, J lost 0 bases, and 11 bases lay in between. CDR1 is LGHNA, CDR2 YSLEER, per germline. This CDR3 contains 16 residues. CDR3 coding DNA: TGCGCCAGCAGCCAAGAAGGAGGAAACTCTAACTATGGCTACACCTTC. Translating gives CASSQEGGNSNYGYTF.